A single sample is the source of the 10 T cell receptor beta chains below, sequenced in a study of control samples from healthy donors and cancer patients. TCRdb keeps only in-frame clones here, not all; method: immunoSEQ multiplex PCR. The sample lists about 130,000 clones, about 93% seen once, with more than 2% in the top ten. Sequencing used blood. These receptors were obtained from a man younger than 35 in good health.

Here the CDR3 DNA reads TGTGCCAGCCACGACAGGGATAACTATGGCTACACCTTC. This sequence encodes CASHDRDNYGYTF. The chain carries TRBV19 and TRBJ1-2; 7 bases fit TRBD1. The germline V gene has CDR1 LNHDA and CDR2 SQIVND (reference sequence). The CDR3 has 13 residues. The V segment lost 9 bases and the J segment 1 base; nucleotides outside the gene matches: 5.

The gene calls are TRBV28 and TRBJ1-2; 9 nucleotides align to TRBD1. The germline V gene encodes CDR1 MDHEN and CDR2 SYDVKM. CDR3 length: 16 amino acids. After removal of 4 bases from V and 3 bases from J, the junction contained 9 bases not matched to a gene. The CDR3 nucleotides are TGTGCCAGCAGTTCCCCGACAGGGGGATTCTACTATGGCTACACCTTC. Protein sequence: CASSSPTGGFYYGYTF.

The chain links TRBV4-1 to TRBJ2-4; perhaps TRBD2 as D (6 bases). Germline V gene lookup returns CDR1 MGHRA and CDR2 YSYEKL. CDR3 length equals 14 residues. Between the trimmed V and J ends, which lost 3 bases and 1 base, there was a span of 7 bases. CDR3 coding DNA: TGCGCCAGCAGCCATACTAGCGCCAAAAACATTCAGTACTTC. This translates into CASSHTSAKNIQYF.

V gene TRBV11-2 combines with J gene TRBJ2-5; D possibly uses TRBD1 or TRBD2 (5 bases each). V was trimmed by 5 bases and J by 5 bases, leaving 12 bases between them. The CDR3 is 13 amino acids. Germline CDR1 SGHAT, CDR2 FQNNGV. CDR3 sequence (DNA): TGTGCCAGCAGCCGCTCGGGGCCGGAGACCCAGTACTTC. The encoded protein is CASSRSGPETQYF.

The chain combines TRBV19 with TRBJ1-1; D is undetermined. Between the trimmed V and J ends, which lost 6 bases and 1 base, there was a span of 9 bases. Germline V gene data show CDR1 as LNHDA and CDR2 as SQIVND (reference sequence). The CDR3 is 13 amino acids. The CDR3 DNA is TGTGCCAGTAGGTCTGGGGAGAACACTGAAGCTTTCTTT. As protein: CASRSGENTEAFF.

This clone was detected a few times. The V gene is TRBV10-2, the J gene TRBJ2-7, with D unclear. The CDR3 extends over 14 amino acids. V gave up 0 bases and J gave up 5 bases, with 11 bases separating them. Germline values: CDR1 WSHSY, CDR2 SAAADI. In nucleotides, the CDR3 is TGCGCCAGCAGTGAGTCGATGGAAGGGAACGAGCAGTACTTC. Its translation: CASSESMEGNEQYF.

J is TRBJ1-1 and V is TRBV4-1, with D unclear. There are 15 residues in the CDR3. Germline V gene lookup returns CDR1 MGHRA and CDR2 YSYEKL. V lost 1 base and J lost 0, with 9 bases in between. CDR3 region: CASSQAGRMNTEAFF. The CDR3 DNA reads TGCGCCAGCAGCCAAGCCGGACGGATGAACACTGAAGCTTTCTTT.

This clone is a singleton in its sample. CDR3 sequence (DNA): TGTGCCAGCAGCTCGACCAGGGGTCCCTCCTACGAGCAGTACTTC. Amino acids: CASSSTRGPSYEQYF. This sequence joins TRBV11-2 and TRBJ2-7; possibly TRBD1 for D (6 bases). Trimming removed 4 bases at V and 0 bases at J, with 13 bases between. There are 15 residues in the CDR3. Germline CDR1 reads SGHAT; CDR2 reads FQNNGV.

V gene TRBV7-2 combines with J gene TRBJ2-3; D gene uncertain. Trimming cost V 5 bases and J 0 bases, with 6 bases left between them. From germline, CDR1 is SGHTA and CDR2 FQGNSA. CDR3 length equals 13 residues. CDR3 sequence reads: CASSGYSTDTQYF. The CDR3 DNA sequence: TGTGCCAGCAGCGGCTACAGCACAGATACGCAGTATTTT.

The chain links TRBV7-2 to TRBJ1-2, with D possibly matching TRBD1 (6 bases). V was pared by 7 bases and J by 2 bases, with 20 bases between. The CDR3 is 16 amino acids. The germline V gene has CDR1 SGHTA and CDR2 FQGNSA. As DNA, the CDR3 is TGTGCCAGCACCCCGAGAGGTGGGGACACAAACTATGGCTACACCTTC. Protein product: CASTPRGGDTNYGYTF. Full variable domain (missing parts from reference TRBV7-2 and TRBJ1-2): GAGVSQSPSNKVTEKGKDVELRCDPISGHTALYWYRQSLGQGLEFLIYFQGNSAPDKSGLPSDRFSAERTGGSVSTLTIQRTQQEDSAVYLCASTPRGGDTNYGYTFGSGTRLTVV.